The next 13 T cell receptor beta chains were all read from a single sample in a study of OX40 agonist ivuxolimab in advanced cancers. Produced via immunoSEQ multiplex PCR; TCRdb's table is partial and in-frame only. The data hold tens of thousands of clones, with 90% to 95% observed a single time. Here the sequenced sample was CD4+ or CD8+ T cells sorted from blood, taken in a trial of the OX40 agonist ivuxolimab. The receptors derive from an adult with an advanced solid tumor such as melanoma, head and neck, liver or kidney cancer.

CDR3 sequence reads: CASSRTSGGLNEQFF. CDR3 nucleotides: TGCGCCAGCAGCAGGACTAGCGGGGGGCTAAATGAGCAGTTCTTC. This chain links TRBV4-1 with TRBJ2-1; the match to TRBD2 covers 14 bases. The CDR3 spans 15 residues. Trimming took 5 bases from V and 7 from J; bases not matched to a gene: 4. CDR1 is MGHRA and CDR2 is YSYEKL in the germline V gene.

This rearrangement joins TRBV28 to TRBJ2-3; D not resolved. V lost 2 bases, J lost 4 bases, and 13 bases lay in between. Germline lookup yields CDR1 MDHEN and CDR2 SYDVKM. This CDR3 is built from 15 residues. Here the CDR3 reads CASSLMRSDPDTQYF. The CDR3 bases are TGTGCCAGCAGTTTAATGCGCTCGGACCCAGATACGCAGTATTTT. Based on the CDR3 plus reference TRBV28 and TRBJ2-3, the full variable domain is DVKVTQSSRYLVKRTGEKVFLECVQDMDHENMFWYRQDPGLGLRLIYFSYDVKMKEKGDIPEGYSVSREKKERFSLILESASTNQTSMYLCASSLMRSDPDTQYFGPGTRLTVL.

The V call is TRBV9, the J call TRBJ1-1, with a tentative D call TRBD1 (5 bases). Between the trimmed V and J ends, which lost 7 bases and 3 bases, there was a span of 19 bases. This CDR3 is 15 amino acids long. CDR1 is SGDLS, CDR2 YYNGEE, per germline. CDR3 sequence: CASAVGRGAHTEAFF. The CDR3 region has the DNA TGTGCCAGCGCAGTGGGGCGAGGGGCCCACACTGAAGCTTTCTTT.

The V and J genes are TRBV28 and TRBJ2-4, with 8 bases matching TRBD1. This CDR3 has 16 amino acids. The V gene's germline CDR1 is MDHEN and CDR2 SYDVKM. Losses at the gene ends were 5 bases for V and 4 bases for J; bases not matched to a gene: 10. This chain's CDR3 is CASSLTLTGGKNIQYF. The CDR3 DNA reads as TGTGCCAGCAGTCTAACCCTCACAGGGGGGAAAAACATTCAGTACTTC.

The chain links TRBV16 to TRBJ1-1; no clear D. Germline assignment: CDR1 KGHSY and CDR2 FQNENV. V was pared by 5 bases and J by 4 bases, with 5 bases between. The CDR3 has 11 amino acids. CDR3 amino acids: CASSYATEAFF. For the CDR3, the DNA is TGTGCCAGCAGCTACGCCACTGAAGCTTTCTTT.

This clone was detected a few times. The chain combines TRBV10-2 with TRBJ2-7, with D hard to call. The V end was cut by 4 bases, the J end by 3 bases, with 7 bases between. CDR3 length: 12 amino acids. CDR1 and CDR2 (germline): WSHSY, SAAADI. CDR3 nucleotides: TGCGCCAGCAGTGCGGATCGCTACGAGCAGTACGTC. It specifies CASSADRYEQYV.

The chain carries TRBV7-9 and TRBJ2-7; weak D call: TRBD2 (6 bases). Germline CDR1 reads SEHNR; CDR2 reads FQNEAQ (reference sequence). This CDR3 region has 13 residues. The V and J ends lost 5 bases and 4 bases respectively, with 12 bases between them. CDR3 coding DNA: TGTGCCAGCAGCCGGGACTCCCGATACGAGCAGTACTTC. Residues: CASSRDSRYEQYF.

The chain links TRBV4-1 to TRBJ1-1; D unclear. The ends were cut back, 1 base at V and 6 bases at J, with 6 bases in the middle. CDR3 size: 12 residues. Germline V gives CDR1 MGHRA, CDR2 YSYEKL. The CDR3 is CASSQGQSEAFF. In DNA form, the CDR3 reads TGCGCCAGCAGCCAAGGGCAGTCTGAAGCTTTCTTT.

This clone was found once. The chain is built from TRBV2 and TRBJ2-2, with TRBD2 matching over 10 bases. The J segment lost 3 bases and the V segment lost 7 bases, leaving 11 bases of the junction unmatched. From germline, CDR1 is SNHLY and CDR2 FYNNEI. The CDR3 has 17 amino acids. As DNA, the CDR3 is TGTGCCAGCAAGGCTGAGCGGGGGGGCCGAGACACCGGGGAGCTGTTTTTT. Encoded protein: CASKAERGGRDTGELFF.

This sequence joins TRBV29-1 and TRBJ2-1; D might be TRBD1 (6 bases). Trimming took off 1 base at V and 4 bases at J, with 17 bases between the two ends. The CDR3 runs to 16 residues. Germline-derived CDR1 and CDR2 are SQVTM and ANQGSEA. CDR3: CSVEGPPGTHYNEQFF. In nucleotides, the CDR3 is TGCAGCGTTGAAGGTCCACCCGGGACACATTACAATGAGCAGTTCTTC.

The chain couples TRBV7-8 to TRBJ1-6, with unresolved D. CDR3 size: 16 residues. V shed 2 bases and J shed 7 bases, with 15 bases lying between them. Germline V CDR1 and CDR2: SGHVS, FQNEAQ. CDR3 coding DNA: TGTGCCAGCAGCTTATGGGCAGCTGATAGGAATTCACCCCTCCACTTT. Amino acids: CASSLWAADRNSPLHF.

By its share, this clone is medium-sized. J is TRBJ2-1 and V is TRBV7-9; 8 bases match TRBD1. J gave up 4 bases and V 2 bases, and 4 bases lay outside the gene matches. CDR1 is SEHNR, CDR2 FQNEAQ, per germline (reference sequence). This CDR3 spans 15 amino acids. Here the CDR3 reads CASSLSQGAYNEQFF. As DNA, the CDR3 is TGTGCCAGCAGCTTAAGTCAGGGGGCTTACAATGAGCAGTTCTTC.

This chain connects TRBV19 to TRBJ1-5; 8 bases align to TRBD1. V lost 1 base, J lost 1 base, and 0 bases stayed unmatched. The germline CDR1 and CDR2 sequences are LNHDA and SQIVND (reference sequence). The CDR3 spans 15 residues. The CDR3 protein is CASSIGTGSNQPQHF. DNA for the CDR3: TGTGCCAGTAGTATAGGGACAGGGAGCAATCAGCCCCAGCATTTT.